The next 21 T cell receptor beta chains were all read from a single sample in a study of early stage breast cancer tumors (dated by TCRdb to the late 2010s). The method was the immunoSEQ multiplex PCR assay. Held by TCRdb, this immuneACCESS table contains in-frame sequences only and omits some clones. Under half of the omission traces to an unresolved V gene where checked; the cause of the rest is unknown. This sample lists about 51,000 clones; just under 80% were detected once. Of the sample, roughly 3% is held by the ten largest clones. The sequencing input was blood. Every receptor here comes from a person aged 40 to 50 with breast cancer.

This clone was seen a few times. The CDR3 coding sequence is TGTGCCAGCAGTTTATCGGGCTATGGCTACACCTTC. It yields the protein CASSLSGYGYTF. The V call is TRBV28, the J call TRBJ1-2, with D hard to call. Trimming took off 1 base at V and 4 bases at J, with 4 bases between the two ends. Germline CDR1 reads MDHEN; CDR2 reads SYDVKM. The CDR3 spans 12 residues.

The rearrangement uses TRBV5-1 and TRBJ1-1; 8 positions match TRBD1. Germline values: CDR1 SGHRS, CDR2 YFSETQ. The CDR3 length is 15 residues. The ends lost 4 bases at V and 1 base at J; junction bases unmatched: 6. CDR3 region: CASSPTQGGNTEAFF. CDR3 coding DNA: TGCGCCAGCAGCCCGACACAGGGGGGGAACACTGAAGCTTTCTTT.

J is TRBJ2-7 and V is TRBV30, with D perhaps being TRBD1 or TRBD2 (5 bases each). V was cut by 4 bases and J by 0 bases, with 10 bases left in between. Germline-derived CDR1 and CDR2 are GTSNPN and SVGIG (reference sequence). This CDR3 has 13 residues. The CDR3 reads CAWKGTASYEQYF. CDR3 sequence (DNA): TGTGCCTGGAAGGGGACCGCCTCCTACGAGCAGTACTTC.

The rearrangement uses TRBV27 and TRBJ2-3, with 8 bases that match TRBD2. V was pared by 2 bases and J by 6 bases, with 4 bases of the junction left unmatched. Per the germline V gene, CDR1 is MNHEY and CDR2 is SMNVEV (reference sequence). The length of the CDR3 is 14 residues. The DNA of the CDR3 is TGTGCCAGCAGTTTAAAGCGGGAGAGGGATACGCAGTATTTT. Protein sequence: CASSLKRERDTQYF.

The chain uses TRBV6-5 and TRBJ2-7, with a tentative D call TRBD2 (6 bases). CDR3 length: 15 residues. V dropped 2 bases and J dropped 3 bases, with 14 bases sitting between them. Germline loops: CDR1 MNHEY, CDR2 SVGAGI. CDR3 amino acids: CASSYPNTEGYEQYF. CDR3 sequence (DNA): TGTGCCAGCAGTTACCCGAACACGGAGGGCTACGAGCAGTACTTC.

This chain connects TRBV7-9 to TRBJ2-1; no definite D call. The CDR3 has 12 amino acids. Germline CDR1 is SEHNR and CDR2 is FQNEAQ (reference sequence). The ends were cut back, 0 bases at V and 6 bases at J, with 3 bases in the middle. Here the CDR3 reads CASSLASNEQFF. CDR3 DNA: TGTGCCAGCAGCTTAGCGTCCAATGAGCAGTTCTTC.

The J gene is TRBJ2-7, the V gene TRBV11-2; 10 bases align to TRBD1. Losses at the gene ends were 5 bases for V and 2 bases for J; bases not matched to a gene: 9. Germline V lookup: CDR1 SGHAT, CDR2 FQNNGV. This CDR3 is 16 amino acids long. The CDR3 sequence is CASSTRGTGDTYEQYF. CDR3 bases: TGTGCCAGCAGCACCCGCGGGACAGGGGACACCTACGAGCAGTACTTC.

This clone was picked up one time. The V and J genes are TRBV6-5 and TRBJ1-1, with D unresolved. V was clipped by 6 bases and J by 3 bases, with 11 bases between them. The CDR3 has 13 residues. Germline V gene sequence: CDR1 MNHEY, CDR2 SVGAGI. CDR3 nucleotide sequence: TGTGCCAGCAGCCCGAATGGGGACACTGAAGCTTTCTTT. Protein: CASSPNGDTEAFF.

The chain couples TRBV6-5 to TRBJ2-1; possible D gene TRBD2, 5 bases. The germline V gene encodes CDR1 MNHEY and CDR2 SVGAGI. This CDR3 is built from 14 residues. V was pared by 7 bases and J by 0 bases, with 10 bases between. DNA of the CDR3: TGTGCCAGCACCAGGAGCGGCTCCTACAATGAGCAGTTCTTC. Translation: CASTRSGSYNEQFF.

This clone was picked up a small number of times. The CDR3 DNA reads TGTGCCAGCAGCGACGGACAGGGCCCGCACCGTGAAGCTTTCTTT. This encodes CASSDGQGPHREAFF. J is TRBJ1-1 and V is TRBV7-9, with TRBD1 matching 8 bases. V lost 5 bases, J lost 7 bases, and 12 bases stayed unmatched. The germline gives CDR1 SEHNR, CDR2 FQNEAQ (reference sequence). This CDR3 is built from 15 residues. Looking up the rest from reference TRBV7-9 and TRBJ1-1 gives the full variable domain: DTGVSQNPRHKITKRGQNVTFRCDPISEHNRLYWYRQTLGQGPEFLTYFQNEAQLEKSRLLSDRFSAERPKGSFSTLEIQRTEQGDSAMYLCASSDGQGPHREAFFGQGTRLTVV.

The V gene is TRBV5-1, the J gene TRBJ2-1, with D unclear. The V end lost 1 base, the J end lost 0 bases, and 8 bases lay between the germline ends. This CDR3 region has 15 residues. Germline V CDR1 and CDR2: SGHRS, YFSETQ. The CDR3 sequence is CASSLFTVSYNEQFF. The CDR3 DNA reads as TGCGCCAGCAGCTTGTTCACTGTCTCCTACAATGAGCAGTTCTTC. The full variable domain, rest sourced from reference TRBV5-1 and TRBJ2-1, is KAGVTQTPRYLIKTRGQQVTLSCSPISGHRSVSWYQQTPGQGLQFLFEYFSETQRNKGNFPGRFSGRQFSNSRSEMNVSTLELGDSALYLCASSLFTVSYNEQFFGPGTRLTVL.

The V and J genes are TRBV5-1 and TRBJ2-1, with 11 nucleotides matching TRBD2. The germline V gene has CDR1 SGHRS and CDR2 YFSETQ. The trim removed 0 bases at V and 5 bases at J, leaving 13 bases unmatched. There are 19 residues in the CDR3. In nucleotides, the CDR3 is TGCGCCAGCAGCTTGGCCTTAGCGGGAGGGCCTCTTCCCAACAATGAGCAGTTCTTC. Residues: CASSLALAGGPLPNNEQFF.

A word on this clone: Relative to the germline gene, one junction end is altered; a read error may explain this. This chain joins TRBV4-2 and TRBJ1-2; D is perhaps TRBD1 (5 bases). Germline V gene data show CDR1 as LGHNA and CDR2 as YNFKEQ. The CDR3 consists of 13 residues. CDR3 sequence: CASNQNGGYGYTF. In nucleotides, the CDR3 is TGTGCCAGCAACCAAAACGGGGGCTATGGCTACACCTTC.

As regards this clone: At the DNA level, this CDR3 is encoded by other sequences in the same sample as well. The V and J genes are TRBV13 and TRBJ1-1; a weak D match, TRBD1 (5 bases). CDR3 length: 12 amino acids. The germline V gene encodes CDR1 PRHDT and CDR2 FYEKMQ (reference sequence). V was pared by 5 bases and J by 11 bases, with 15 bases between. CDR3 protein: CASSPRGLGAFF. CDR3 nucleotides: TGTGCCAGCAGCCCTAGGGGCCTAGGGGCTTTCTTT.

The CDR3 coding sequence is TGTGCCAGCGGAGTCGATGCGGAGACCCAGTACTTC. Translated: CASGVDAETQYF. The chain recombines TRBV6-1 with TRBJ2-5; D gene ambiguous. Germline values: CDR1 MNHNS, CDR2 SASEGT. Trimming removed 8 bases from V and 5 bases from J, with 12 bases in between. The CDR3 covers 12 residues.

The V gene is TRBV4-1, the J gene TRBJ2-1; 9 bases map to TRBD2. Trimming removed 4 bases from V and 7 bases from J; junction bases left unmatched: 8. CDR3 length: 15 amino acids. The germline V gene has CDR1 MGHRA and CDR2 YSYEKL. This CDR3 is CASSLGLAGINEQFF. CDR3 bases: TGCGCCAGCAGCCTAGGCCTAGCGGGGATAAATGAGCAGTTCTTC.

This clone was observed a handful of times. The chain joins TRBV6-6 to TRBJ1-3; no reliable D call. There are 15 residues in the CDR3. V dropped 7 bases and J dropped 0 bases, with 13 bases sitting between them. Germline V gene data show CDR1 as MNHNY and CDR2 as SVGAGI (reference sequence). In DNA, the CDR3 is TGTGCCAGCACCACGGGTCTTATCTCTGGAAACACCATATATTTT. It translates to CASTTGLISGNTIYF.

The genes are TRBV6-1 and TRBJ2-1, with 7 bases aligning to TRBD2. In germline, CDR1 is MNHNS, CDR2 SASEGT. V was clipped by 7 bases and J by 4 bases; unmatched bases: 10. The length of the CDR3 is 15 residues. The CDR3: CASTTLADKYNEQFF. The CDR3 DNA reads TGTGCCAGCACTACTCTAGCGGACAAATACAATGAGCAGTTCTTC.

The rearrangement uses TRBV29-1 and TRBJ2-1, with 9 bases fitting TRBD1. The trim removed 2 bases at V and 4 bases at J, leaving 9 bases unmatched. The CDR3 runs 16 residues. The germline gives CDR1 SQVTM, CDR2 ANQGSEA. CDR3 sequence: CSVEPPTGGDYNEQFF. CDR3 in DNA: TGCAGCGTTGAACCACCTACAGGGGGCGATTACAATGAGCAGTTCTTC.

The V call is TRBV29-1, the J call TRBJ1-1; D ambiguous. The V gene's germline CDR1 is SQVTM and CDR2 ANQGSEA. The CDR3 totals 12 residues. Trimming pared 5 bases from V and 3 bases from J, leaving 10 bases between. CDR3 coding DNA: TGCAGCGTTTTAGAGGTGGACACTGAAGCTTTCTTT. Amino acid sequence: CSVLEVDTEAFF.

This clone was seen only once. The chain recombines TRBV18 with TRBJ2-7; possible D gene TRBD2, 6 bases. The CDR3 consists of 16 residues. CDR1 is KGHSH and CDR2 is LQKENI in the germline V gene. Trimming took off 3 bases at V and 1 base at J, with 16 bases between the two ends. CDR3 sequence: CASSPSGSGTSYEQYF. The CDR3, as DNA: TGTGCCAGCTCACCCTCGGGTTCAGGGACTTCCTACGAGCAGTACTTC.